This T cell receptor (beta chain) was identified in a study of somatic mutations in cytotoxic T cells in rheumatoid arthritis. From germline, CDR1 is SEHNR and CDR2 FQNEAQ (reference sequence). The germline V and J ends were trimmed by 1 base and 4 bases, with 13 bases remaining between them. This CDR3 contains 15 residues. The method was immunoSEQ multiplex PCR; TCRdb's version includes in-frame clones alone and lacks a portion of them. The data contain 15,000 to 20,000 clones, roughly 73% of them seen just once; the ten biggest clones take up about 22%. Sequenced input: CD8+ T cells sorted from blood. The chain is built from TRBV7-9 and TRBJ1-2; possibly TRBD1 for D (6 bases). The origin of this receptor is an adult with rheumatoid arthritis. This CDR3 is CASSLVAGAPYGYTF. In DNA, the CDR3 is TGTGCCAGCAGCTTAGTGGCGGGGGCCCCCTATGGCTACACCTTC.